The 29 T cell receptor beta chains in this list originate from one sample, sequenced in a study of technical replicates of blood from a handful of donors. Clones were sequenced by immunoSEQ multiplex PCR, and TCRdb holds only the in-frame ones, with some missing. The table records more than 65,000 clones, around 97% of them present only once. Sequences were obtained from T cells isolated from PBMCs. The receptor set was obtained from a human donor in good health.

The chain employs TRBV28 and TRBJ2-5, with 8 bases lining up with TRBD1. The CDR3 has 15 amino acids. Germline V lookup: CDR1 MDHEN, CDR2 SYDVKM. The J segment lost 5 bases and the V segment lost 6 bases, leaving 11 bases of the junction unmatched. The CDR3 nucleotides read TGTGCCAGCAGCATCCCGGGACAGGTCCAGGAGACCCAGTACTTC. As protein: CASSIPGQVQETQYF. Supplemented by reference TRBV28 and TRBJ2-5, the full variable domain reads DVKVTQSSRYLVKRTGEKVFLECVQDMDHENMFWYRQDPGLGLRLIYFSYDVKMKEKGDIPEGYSVSREKKERFSLILESASTNQTSMYLCASSIPGQVQETQYFGPGTRLLVL.

The rearrangement links TRBV7-9 to TRBJ2-7, with 9 bases identical to TRBD2. The V segment lost 3 bases and the J segment 2 bases; nucleotides outside the gene matches: 5. The CDR3 consists of 15 residues. CDR1 and CDR2 from the germline V gene are SEHNR and FQNEAQ (reference sequence). DNA for the CDR3: TGTGCCAGCAGCTTCTTCGCGGGAGGGCCCTACGAGCAGTACTTC. This encodes CASSFFAGGPYEQYF.

The rearrangement links TRBV13 to TRBJ2-7; D is ambiguous. Trimming took off 0 bases at V and 4 bases at J, with 22 bases between the two ends. Germline V lookup: CDR1 PRHDT, CDR2 FYEKMQ (reference sequence). The CDR3 totals 18 residues. The DNA of the CDR3 is TGTGCCAGCAGCTTAGGCCTTGGAGATTCGACGGCTAAATACGAGCAGTACTTC. It is translated as CASSLGLGDSTAKYEQYF.

This sequence joins TRBV9 and TRBJ1-3; TRBD1 agrees at 7 bases. Trimming took 3 bases from V and 4 from J; bases not matched to a gene: 4. The CDR3 is made up of 14 amino acids. CDR1 and CDR2 from the germline V gene are SGDLS and YYNGEE. In nucleotides, the CDR3 is TGTGCCAGCAGCGATAGACAGGGAGGAAACACCATATATTTT. Encoded protein: CASSDRQGGNTIYF. Together with reference TRBV9 and TRBJ1-3, the CDR3 gives the full variable domain: DSGVTQTPKHLITATGQRVTLRCSPRSGDLSVYWYQQSLDQGLQFLIQYYNGEERAKGNILERFSAQQFPDLHSELNLSSLELGDSALYFCASSDRQGGNTIYFGEGSWLTVV.

The chain couples TRBV2 to TRBJ2-6; D may be TRBD2 (5 bases). The V gene's germline CDR1 is SNHLY and CDR2 FYNNEI. The CDR3 consists of 18 residues. V lost 9 bases and J lost 0, with 21 bases in between. The CDR3 spells CASDTGIPFSSGANVLTF. CDR3 bases: TGTGCCAGTGACACCGGGATCCCGTTTAGCTCTGGGGCCAACGTCCTGACTTTC.

The chain joins TRBV5-6 to TRBJ1-1; D unresolved. The CDR3 length is 13 residues. The germline V gene has CDR1 SGHDT and CDR2 YYEEEE. The germline V and J ends were trimmed by 4 bases and 1 base, with 8 bases remaining between them. The CDR3, as DNA: TGTGCCAGCAGCCCAGACTGGAACACTGAAGCTTTCTTT. Translating gives CASSPDWNTEAFF.

This chain joins TRBV18 and TRBJ1-5; the D is unclear. With 2 bases removed from V and 7 bases from J, the gap between germline ends came to 9 bases. This CDR3 is 13 amino acids long. Germline loops: CDR1 KGHSH, CDR2 LQKENI. DNA for the CDR3: TGTGCCAGCTCACCAAGAGGAGGGCAGCCCCAGCATTTT. It codes for CASSPRGGQPQHF. The variable domain in full, with the rest retrieved from reference TRBV18 and TRBJ1-5, is NAGVMQNPRHLVRRRGQEARLRCSPMKGHSHVYWYRQLPEEGLKFMVYLQKENIIDESGMPKERFSAEFPKEGPSILRIQQVVRGDSAAYFCASSPRGGQPQHFGDGTRLSIL.

V is TRBV6-4 and J is TRBJ1-5, with 9 positions matching TRBD1. Germline CDR1 is MRHNA and CDR2 is SNTAGT. CDR3 size: 13 residues. Trimming cost V 6 bases and J 6 bases; bases outside gene matches: 3. The CDR3 region has the DNA TGTGCCAGCAGGGGACAGGGAGGTCAGCCCCAGCATTTT. Residues: CASRGQGGQPQHF.

The genes are TRBV7-9 and TRBJ1-4; a weak D match, TRBD1 (5 bases). V gave up 2 bases and J gave up 8 bases, with 18 bases separating them. The CDR3 is 16 amino acids. From germline, CDR1 is SEHNR and CDR2 FQNEAQ (reference sequence). The chain's CDR3 is CASSLTGHPVGEKLFF. The CDR3 region has the DNA TGTGCCAGCAGCTTAACCGGACATCCCGTAGGGGAAAAACTGTTTTTT. Looking up the rest from reference TRBV7-9 and TRBJ1-4 gives the full variable domain: DTGVSQNPRHKITKRGQNVTFRCDPISEHNRLYWYRQTLGQGPEFLTYFQNEAQLEKSRLLSDRFSAERPKGSFSTLEIQRTEQGDSAMYLCASSLTGHPVGEKLFFGSGTQLSVL.

Points on this clone: Other DNA sequences within the sample encode an identical CDR3. This rearrangement joins TRBV7-3 to TRBJ1-1; 8 bases map to TRBD1. J was trimmed by 1 base and V by 5 bases; bases with no gene match: 6. The germline CDR1 and CDR2 sequences are SGHTA and FQGTGA. The CDR3 length is 15 residues. This CDR3 reads CASSAQGGANTEAFF. CDR3 DNA sequence: TGTGCCAGCAGCGCACAGGGGGGTGCGAACACTGAAGCTTTCTTT.

The chain uses TRBV2 and TRBJ2-1; the D is unclear. The germline V gene has CDR1 SNHLY and CDR2 FYNNEI. V dropped 11 bases and J dropped 2 bases, with 10 bases sitting between them. CDR3 length: 12 residues. The DNA for the CDR3 is TGTGCCGGTAGCCTAGCCTACAATGAGCAGTTCTTC. It encodes CAGSLAYNEQFF.

V usage is TRBV6-1 and J usage is TRBJ1-3; D ambiguous. The CDR3 totals 13 residues. The V gene lost 8 bases and the J gene lost 0 bases, with 8 bases spanning the gap. Per germline, CDR1 MNHNS and CDR2 SASEGT. This chain's CDR3 is CASGADSGNTIYF. CDR3 sequence (DNA): TGTGCCAGCGGCGCGGACTCTGGAAACACCATATATTTT.

CDR3 residues: CASSSGTAYEQYF. DNA for the CDR3: TGTGCCAGCAGCTCCGGGACAGCCTACGAGCAGTACTTC. The chain recombines TRBV5-8 with TRBJ2-7, with 7 bases identical to TRBD1. V trimming: 3 bases; J trimming: 2 bases; junction bases outside the gene matches: 2. In germline, CDR1 is SGHTS, CDR2 YDEGEE. The CDR3 runs to 13 residues.

The rearrangement links TRBV6-5 to TRBJ2-1; D may be TRBD1 (5 bases). V was shortened by 0 bases and J by 4 bases, with 7 bases between the two germline ends. Germline values: CDR1 MNHEY, CDR2 SVGAGI. The CDR3 contains 14 residues. CDR3 nucleotide sequence: TGTGCCAGCAGTTACTCTGACAGTTACAATGAGCAGTTCTTC. It encodes CASSYSDSYNEQFF.

The chain joins TRBV11-2 to TRBJ1-1; 7 bases match TRBD1. The V and J ends lost 3 bases and 1 base, in that order; junction bases with no gene match: 11. In germline, CDR1 is SGHAT, CDR2 FQNNGV. The CDR3 totals 17 residues. Here the CDR3 DNA reads TGTGCCAGCAGCTTGAACAGGGGCCCAAGTCGGAACACTGAAGCTTTCTTT. It encodes CASSLNRGPSRNTEAFF.

This clone appeared a single time. One end of the junction fails to match germline, which may point to a read error. The V call is TRBV7-9, the J call TRBJ2-3, with TRBD2 as a possible D gene (7 bases). Germline V gene data show CDR1 as SEHNR and CDR2 as FQNEAQ (reference sequence). This CDR3 spans 12 amino acids. CDR3 region: CASSLGGAGQDF. The DNA for the CDR3 is TGTGCCAGCAGCTTGGGGGGGGCAGGGCAGGATTTT. The full variable domain, rest sourced from reference TRBV7-9 and TRBJ2-3, is DTGVSQNPRHKITKRGQNVTFRCDPISEHNRLYWYRQTLGQGPEFLTYFQNEAQLEKSRLLSDRFSAERPKGSFSTLEIQRTEQGDSAMYLCASSLGGAGQDFGPGTRLTVL.

The CDR3: CASNQANEQFF. The CDR3 DNA sequence: TGTGCCAGCAACCAAGCCAATGAGCAGTTCTTC. This sequence joins TRBV11-3 and TRBJ2-1; D gene uncertain. Trimming cost V 7 bases and J 6 bases, with 7 bases left between them. The CDR3 totals 11 residues. Germline V lookup: CDR1 SGHNT, CDR2 YENEEA.

This chain uses TRBV10-3 with TRBJ2-3; no definite D call. The V gene lost 4 bases and the J gene lost 6 bases, with 5 bases spanning the gap. CDR1 is ENHRY, CDR2 SYGVKD, per germline. CDR3 size: 11 residues. The CDR3 sequence is CAISGGDTQYF. In nucleotides, the CDR3 is TGTGCCATCAGTGGAGGTGATACGCAGTATTTT.

The chain links TRBV18 to TRBJ2-7, with D possibly being TRBD1 (6 bases). Looked up from germline, CDR1 is KGHSH and CDR2 is LQKENI. This CDR3 has 13 residues. V gave up 2 bases and J gave up 3 bases, with 8 bases separating them. The CDR3: CASSPGQIYEQYF. The CDR3 nucleotides read TGTGCCAGCTCACCAGGACAGATCTACGAGCAGTACTTC.

The rearrangement joins TRBV4-2 to TRBJ2-3, with D perhaps TRBD1 (5 bases). Trimming stripped 4 bases from V and 0 bases from J, with 17 bases between. This CDR3 has 17 amino acids. In germline, CDR1 is LGHNA, CDR2 YNFKEQ. The CDR3 sequence: CASSLTDTMTSTDTQYF. The CDR3 DNA reads TGTGCCAGCAGCCTGACAGATACGATGACTAGCACAGATACGCAGTATTTT.

The chain links TRBV7-3 to TRBJ1-1; TRBD1 might be the D (5 bases). This CDR3 spans 14 amino acids. Trimming cost V 2 bases and J 1 base, with 8 bases left between them. CDR1 is SGHTA, CDR2 FQGTGA, per germline. The CDR3 DNA is TGTGCCAGCAGCTTATCAAGGGGGAACACTGAAGCTTTCTTT. This codes for CASSLSRGNTEAFF.

The CDR3 DNA is TGCGCCAGCAGCCCATTTGACCGAGGCGGGGAGCTGTTTTTT. This encodes CASSPFDRGGELFF. The rearrangement links TRBV4-1 to TRBJ2-2; D is uncertain. Germline-derived CDR1 and CDR2 are MGHRA and YSYEKL. The V end was cut by 4 bases, the J end by 7 bases, with 13 bases between. The CDR3 runs 14 residues.

V is TRBV19 and J is TRBJ1-1; D is undetermined. CDR1 is LNHDA, CDR2 SQIVND, per germline (reference sequence). This CDR3 region has 13 residues. Trimming shortened V by 3 bases and J by 1 base, and 6 bases separated the two germline ends. CDR3 residues: CASSMVRNTEAFF. The DNA for the CDR3 is TGTGCCAGTAGTATGGTCAGGAACACTGAAGCTTTCTTT.

This chain links TRBV6-5 with TRBJ1-2; D is undetermined. V was clipped by 6 bases and J by 8 bases, with 16 bases between them. This CDR3 is 13 amino acids long. Germline assignment: CDR1 MNHEY and CDR2 SVGAGI. The CDR3 is CASSPQEPWGYTF. DNA of the CDR3: TGTGCCAGCAGCCCGCAAGAGCCTTGGGGCTACACCTTC.

The chain combines TRBV9 with TRBJ2-7; D may be TRBD2 (6 bases). V lost 0 bases, J lost 0 bases, and 13 bases lay in between. Germline CDR1 is SGDLS and CDR2 is YYNGEE. This CDR3 comprises 16 residues. In DNA form, the CDR3 reads TGTGCCAGCAGCGTAGGAGGAGCGGGCAGCTCCTACGAGCAGTACTTC. Its protein is CASSVGGAGSSYEQYF.

The chain is built from TRBV6-6 and TRBJ2-7, with a possible D match to TRBD1 (6 bases). Trimming removed 0 bases at V and 2 bases at J, with 14 bases between. The CDR3 covers 16 residues. The V gene's germline CDR1 is MNHNY and CDR2 SVGAGI (reference sequence). The CDR3 region has the DNA TGTGCCAGCAGTTACTCGACGGGACACAAAGCCTACGAGCAGTACTTC. It specifies CASSYSTGHKAYEQYF.

The chain has TRBV7-9 and TRBJ1-2, with a weak D call TRBD1 (6 bases). Trimming removed 2 bases from V and 4 bases from J, with 11 bases in between. The CDR3 has 14 amino acids. Germline V gene data show CDR1 as SEHNR and CDR2 as FQNEAQ (reference sequence). The chain's CDR3 is CASSLKTGLYGYTF. The DNA of the CDR3 is TGTGCCAGCAGCTTAAAGACAGGCCTCTATGGCTACACCTTC.

CDR3 loop: CASSILGTVNTEAFF. CDR3 nucleotide sequence: TGTGCCAGTAGTATTCTTGGGACAGTGAACACTGAAGCTTTCTTT. This chain uses TRBV19 with TRBJ1-1; the match to TRBD1 covers 7 bases. V gave up 3 bases and J gave up 0 bases; unmatched junction bases: 4. The CDR3 is made up of 15 amino acids. CDR1 LNHDA and CDR2 SQIVND come from the germline V gene (reference sequence).

The rearrangement joins TRBV5-1 to TRBJ1-1; perhaps TRBD1 as D (5 bases). This CDR3 has 15 residues. Germline lookup yields CDR1 SGHRS and CDR2 YFSETQ. Between the trimmed V and J ends, which lost 3 bases and 1 base, there was a span of 13 bases. CDR3 protein: CASSSQGDQNTEAFF. CDR3 in DNA: TGCGCCAGCAGCTCCCAGGGCGATCAGAACACTGAAGCTTTCTTT. The full variable domain, completed using reference TRBV5-1 and TRBJ1-1, is KAGVTQTPRYLIKTRGQQVTLSCSPISGHRSVSWYQQTPGQGLQFLFEYFSETQRNKGNFPGRFSGRQFSNSRSEMNVSTLELGDSALYLCASSSQGDQNTEAFFGQGTRLTVV.